This is a list of T cell receptor beta chains from one sample in a study of blood T cell repertoires in COVID-19. Some clones are missing from TCRdb's copy, which holds only in-frame ones; the method was immunoSEQ multiplex PCR. The data contain 250,000 to 300,000 clones, less than 90% of them seen just once; the ten biggest clones take up about 4.5%. The sequenced material came from peripheral blood. The receptors shown here come from a man in his fifties or sixties who had recovered from COVID-19. Each CDR3 is given with its conserved first and last residue. D genes are given only for firm matches. The size of a clone is reported for some rows only, either as once, few or many, or as a class for expanded clones.

J | size | V | D | DNA | CDR3
TRBJ1-5 | - | TRBV28 | TRBD1 | TGTGCCAGCAGTGGGTTCGGACAGGGACACGGTCAGCCCCAGCATTTT | CASSGFGQGHGQPQHF
TRBJ2-2 | - | TRBV10-1 | - | TGCGCCAGCAGACAGTACCTCAACACCGGGGAGCTGTTTTTT | CASRQYLNTGELFF
TRBJ2-7 | - | TRBV2 | TRBD1 | TGTGCCAGCAGGAGGGACAGGGGGCTAAACGAGCAGTACTTC | CASRRDRGLNEQYF
TRBJ2-3 | - | TRBV6-8 | TRBD2 | TGTGCCAGCAGCTCCAATGCTAGCGGGACCCCAACTAGCACAGATACGCAGTATTTT | CASSSNASGTPTSTDTQYF
TRBJ2-5 | once | TRBV18 | - | TGTGCCAGCTCACCACAGGCGGGGAAAGAGACCCAGTACTTC | CASSPQAGKETQYF
TRBJ1-1 | - | TRBV5-6 | - | TGTGCCAGCAGCCTGGATCAGGGGTCCATTTTGAACACTGAAGCTTTCTTT | CASSLDQGSILNTEAFF
TRBJ2-1 | - | TRBV9 | TRBD2 | TGTGCCAGCTCTAGTCTCACAGCGGGGGCCTACAATGAGCAGTTCTTC | CASSSLTAGAYNEQFF
TRBJ2-1 | - | TRBV25-1 | TRBD1 | TGTGCCAGCAGCCGGGACAGGGTAAATGAGCAGTTCTTC | CASSRDRVNEQFF
TRBJ2-7 | few | TRBV10-1 | TRBD2 | TGCGCCAGCAGCGAGATCGGGACTAGCGGGAGACGGGGCGAGCAGTACTTC | CASSEIGTSGRRGEQYF
TRBJ2-3 | - | TRBV2 | TRBD1 | TGTGCCAGCGGGGGTTCAGGGGGTAGGGGAGATACGCAGTATTTT | CASGGSGGRGDTQYF
TRBJ2-1 | - | TRBV4-1 | TRBD2 | TGCGCCAGCAGCCATGGGACTAGCGGAGCCAATGAGCAGTTCTTC | CASSHGTSGANEQFF
TRBJ1-1 | few | TRBV6-5 | - | TGTGCCAGCAGACTAAACACTGAAGCTTTCTTT | CASRLNTEAFF
TRBJ1-4 | - | TRBV14 | - | TGTGCCAGCAGCCGCGGGGCCTTTGAAAAACTGTTTTTT | CASSRGAFEKLFF
TRBJ2-5 | once | TRBV3-1/TRBV3-2 | - | TGTGCCAGCAGCCAAGTGTTAGGCTCGCGGGGCCAAGAGACCCAGTACTTC | CASSQVLGSRGQETQYF
TRBJ1-2 | few | TRBV30 | TRBD1 | TGTGCCTGGAGTCCGGACAGGGGGAACTATGGCTACACCTTC | CAWSPDRGNYGYTF
TRBJ1-2 | - | TRBV5-1 | TRBD1 | TGCGCCAGCAGCTTTACCCCGGGACAGGGGAGTTCCCATGGCTACACCTTC | CASSFTPGQGSSHGYTF
TRBJ2-5 | - | TRBV5-4 | TRBD1 | TGTGCCAGCACGGGGACAGGAGAGACCCAGTACTTC | CASTGTGETQYF
TRBJ2-7 | - | TRBV3-1/TRBV3-2 | - | TGTGCCAGCAGCCAAGATAGCCCCTACGAGCAGTACTTC | CASSQDSPYEQYF
TRBJ2-3 | - | TRBV5-1 | TRBD2 | TGCGCCAGCACCATGAGGACTAGCGGGACCGCAGATACGCAGTATTTT | CASTMRTSGTADTQYF
TRBJ1-1 | - | TRBV19 | TRBD1 | TGTGCCAGTAAACCCCGGACAGGCGGGGGGACTGAAGCTTTCTTT | CASKPRTGGGTEAFF
TRBJ2-7 | few | TRBV7-9 | - | TGTGCCAGCAGCTTAGAGCGAGGCGAGCAGTACTTC | CASSLERGEQYF
TRBJ2-7 | - | TRBV6-5 | - | TGTGCCAGCAGTTACAGCAGAGGTCACTACGAGCAGTACTTC | CASSYSRGHYEQYF
TRBJ2-1 | few | TRBV5-1 | - | TGCGCCAGCAGACTCGGGATTAGTGGGGACTTATACAATGAGCAGTTCTTC | CASRLGISGDLYNEQFF
TRBJ1-2 | - | TRBV3-1/TRBV3-2 | - | TGTGCCAGCAGCCAAGGGCGCGGGGTTAACTATGGCTACACCTTC | CASSQGRGVNYGYTF